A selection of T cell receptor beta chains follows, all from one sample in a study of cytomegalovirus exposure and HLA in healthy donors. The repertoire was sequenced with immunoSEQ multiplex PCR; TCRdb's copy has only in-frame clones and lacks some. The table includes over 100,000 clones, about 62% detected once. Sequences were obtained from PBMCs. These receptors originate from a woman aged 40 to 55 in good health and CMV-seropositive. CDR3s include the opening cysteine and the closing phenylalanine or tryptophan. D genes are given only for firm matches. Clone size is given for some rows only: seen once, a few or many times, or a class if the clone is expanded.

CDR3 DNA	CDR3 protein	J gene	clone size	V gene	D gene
TGTGCCAGTAGTACCCGACAGCCATCCCTCACTGAAGCTTTCTTT	CASSTRQPSLTEAFF	TRBJ1-1	NA	TRBV19	NA
TGTGCCAGCAGTTTATGGGGAGGGACTGAAGCTTTCTTT	CASSLWGGTEAFF	TRBJ1-1	NA	TRBV28	NA
TGTGCCAGCAGTTTACGAGCAGGGGAGAAGGAGGGCTACACCTTC	CASSLRAGEKEGYTF	TRBJ1-2	NA	TRBV28	NA
TGTGCCATTGCCGGGCTCGAGGGCACTGAAGCTTTCTTT	CAIAGLEGTEAFF	TRBJ1-1	NA	TRBV10-3	NA
TGTGCCAGCTCACCATCAGGGGGCGACGAGCAGTTCTTC	CASSPSGGDEQFF	TRBJ2-1	NA	TRBV18	TRBD1
TGTGCCAGCAGACCCCCCCTACAGCCCCAGCATTTT	CASRPPLQPQHF	TRBJ1-5	NA	TRBV6-1	NA
TGTGCCAGCAGCCCGACTAGCGGGGCAACTTCCTCATACAATGAGCAGTTCTTC	CASSPTSGATSSYNEQFF	TRBJ2-1	NA	TRBV7-6	TRBD2
TGTGCCAGCACGGTCAGGGGGCAGCCCCAGCATTTT	CASTVRGQPQHF	TRBJ1-5	NA	TRBV2	TRBD1
TGTGCCAGCAGCGTCAGGGGACAGGCCCGCTCTGGAAACACCATATATTTT	CASSVRGQARSGNTIYF	TRBJ1-3	NA	TRBV11-2	TRBD1
TGCGCCAGCAGCCTTACCCGGACTTCCTACGAGCAGTACTTC	CASSLTRTSYEQYF	TRBJ2-7	NA	TRBV4-1	NA
TGCGCCAGCAGAGTGGACAGCTCTGGGGCCAACGTCCTGACTTTC	CASRVDSSGANVLTF	TRBJ2-6	few	TRBV5-1	NA
TGTGCCAGCAGTTACTCGCCGGGACAGGGGTACGAGCAGTACTTC	CASSYSPGQGYEQYF	TRBJ2-7	NA	TRBV6-5	TRBD1
TGTGCCAGTACCTCCATCCAGGGGACGGACGTCTACACCTTC	CASTSIQGTDVYTF	TRBJ1-2	once	TRBV6-5	NA
TGTTCCAGCAGCTTAGAAGGGGACGAGCAGTACTTC	CSSSLEGDEQYF	TRBJ2-7	once	TRBV7-9	NA
TGTGCCAGCAGTCCCACGGGGCAGCCCCAGCATTTT	CASSPTGQPQHF	TRBJ1-5	NA	TRBV6-6	NA
TGTGCCAGCAGTTTATACTCCTCCTACGAGCAGTACTTC	CASSLYSSYEQYF	TRBJ2-7	NA	TRBV28	NA
TGTGCCAGCAGCTTGGAGGTGACTAGCTCGGGGGTGCAGTTCTTC	CASSLEVTSSGVQFF	TRBJ2-1	NA	TRBV5-4	TRBD2
TGTGCCAGCGGGACCGGGACACCGTCCTACGAGCAGTACTTC	CASGTGTPSYEQYF	TRBJ2-7	NA	TRBV28	NA
TGTGCCACCCTTGGGGAGGGACTGAACACTGAAGCTTTCTTT	CATLGEGLNTEAFF	TRBJ1-1	few	TRBV28	NA
TGTGCCAGCAGCCTACCTTACTCCCCGCATGAAGCTTTCTTT	CASSLPYSPHEAFF	TRBJ1-1	NA	TRBV11-3	NA
TGCGCCAGCAGTCCAGGGGGGACTGAAGCTTTCTTT	CASSPGGTEAFF	TRBJ1-1	NA	TRBV4-1	TRBD1
TGCGCCAGCAGCCCCTGGGCGGGAGAATTTTACGAGCAGTACTTC	CASSPWAGEFYEQYF	TRBJ2-7	NA	TRBV5-1	TRBD2
TGTGCCAGCAGCGTAGGAACTAGCTACGAGCAGTACTTC	CASSVGTSYEQYF	TRBJ2-7	once	TRBV9	NA
TGTGCCAGCAGGGACGACAGGGGCAACTATGGCTACACCTTC	CASRDDRGNYGYTF	TRBJ1-2	NA	TRBV2	TRBD1